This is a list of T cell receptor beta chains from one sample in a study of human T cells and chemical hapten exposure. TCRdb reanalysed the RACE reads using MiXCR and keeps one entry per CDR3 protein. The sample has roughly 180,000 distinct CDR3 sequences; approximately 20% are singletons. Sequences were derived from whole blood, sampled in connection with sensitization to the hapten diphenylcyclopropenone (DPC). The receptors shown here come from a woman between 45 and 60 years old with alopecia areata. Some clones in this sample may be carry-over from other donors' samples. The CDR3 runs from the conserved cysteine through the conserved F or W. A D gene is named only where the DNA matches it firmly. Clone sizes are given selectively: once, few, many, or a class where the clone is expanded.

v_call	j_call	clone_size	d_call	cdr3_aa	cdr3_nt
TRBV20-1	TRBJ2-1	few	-	CSARRGRINEQFF	TGCAGTGCTAGAAGGGGACGTATTAATGAGCAGTTCTTC
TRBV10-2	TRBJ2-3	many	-	CASSGVASTDTQYF	TGCGCCAGCAGTGGAGTGGCCAGCACAGATACGCAGTATTTT
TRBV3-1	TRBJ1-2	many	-	CASSQASSNYGYTF	TGTGCCAGCAGCCAAGCTAGCTCTAACTATGGCTACACCTTC
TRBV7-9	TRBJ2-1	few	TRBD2	CAAGGRERVFF	TGTGCCGCCGGTGGGCGGGAGAGAGTGTTCTTC
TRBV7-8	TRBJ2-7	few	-	CASSLGGEEQYF	TGTGCCAGCAGCCTGGGAGGTGAAGAGCAGTACTTC
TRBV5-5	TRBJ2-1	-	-	CASSLALIPAYNEQFF	TGTGCCAGCAGCTTGGCCCTTATACCGGCTTACAATGAGCAGTTCTTC
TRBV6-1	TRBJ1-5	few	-	CASSEALGQGNQPQHF	TGTGCCAGCAGTGAAGCGCTGGGGCAGGGGAATCAGCCCCAGCATTTT
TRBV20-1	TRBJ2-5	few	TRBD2	CSARLAGAGETQYF	TGCAGTGCCCGGCTAGCGGGGGCGGGAGAGACCCAGTACTTC
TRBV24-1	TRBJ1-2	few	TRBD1	CAIRDSLRSGYTF	TGCGCAATAAGGGACAGTCTTAGATCGGGCTACACCTTC
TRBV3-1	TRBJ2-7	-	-	CASSQGGPWRQDYEQYF	TGTGCCAGCAGCCAAGGGGGGCCCTGGAGACAGGACTACGAGCAGTACTTC